This T cell receptor beta chain derives from a study of regulatory dendritic cells for organ transplantation. General study points: Regulatory dendritic cells appeared to expand memory CD8+ clones less than mature ones.

V was clipped by 5 bases and J by 7 bases, with 17 bases between them. Germline V gives CDR1 SEHNR, CDR2 FQNEAQ (reference sequence). CDR3 length: 14 amino acids. As concerns this clone: No antigen is known for it.

The method was immunoSEQ multiplex PCR; TCRdb's version includes in-frame clones alone and lacks a portion of them. Here the sample spans 25,000 to 30,000 clones, approximately 78% being singletons. The receptor was derived from a human donor in good health. The gene calls are TRBV7-9 and TRBJ1-1; perhaps TRBD1 as D (6 bases). Source material: naive CD4+ T cells from blood. Noted subset: CD45RA+ naive T cells. As DNA, the CDR3 is TGTGCCAGCAGCGTACAGGGAGGGGGGGGTGAAGCTTTCTTT. Translation: CASSVQGGGGEAFF.